This record concerns one T cell receptor (beta chain) sequence. What it binds is not known. The CDR3 is 13 amino acids. The V end was cut by 6 bases, the J end by 0 bases, with 6 bases between. Germline V gene data show CDR1 as SGHTA and CDR2 as FQGNSA. The sample originates from a study of CD8+ T cells in alopecia areata. Study-level points and caveats: During tofacitinib treatment, many expanded lesional clones remained in scalp and blood. Greater clonality was observed in lesional scalp samples, especially alopecia totalis/universalis, versus normal scalp. Sequences from scalp samples also cover resident alphabeta T cells of normal skin.

Documented treatment: oral pan-JAK inhibitor, 5-10 mg twice daily. RNA extraction was followed by reverse transcription into cDNA, which acted as the sequencing template. Clones were sequenced by immunoSEQ multiplex PCR, and TCRdb holds only the in-frame ones, with some missing. The data contain 200,000 to 250,000 clones, 64% of them singletons. This receptor was obtained from a human donor with alopecia areata. The sequencing here drew on CD4+ T cells sorted from blood, taken at week 4, from a patient treated with tofacitinib. The chain carries TRBV7-2 and TRBJ1-5; D is uncertain. The CDR3 DNA is TGTGCCAGCAGTGATTATAGCAATCAGCCCCAGCATTTT. Amino acid sequence: CASSDYSNQPQHF. Looking up the rest from reference TRBV7-2 and TRBJ1-5 gives the full variable domain: GAGVSQSPSNKVTEKGKDVELRCDPISGHTALYWYRQSLGQGLEFLIYFQGNSAPDKSGLPSDRFSAERTGGSVSTLTIQRTQQEDSAVYLCASSDYSNQPQHFGDGTRLSIL.